A single sample is the source of the 20 T cell receptor beta chains below, sequenced in a study of T-cell reconstitution after alpha-beta-depleted transplantation in children. Unique molecular identifiers were used to barcode this TCRbeta library. TCRdb reprocessed the PCR reads with MiXCR, giving one entry per CDR3 protein. Of roughly 180,000 distinct CDR3 sequences listed, around 10% were seen once; the top ten hold under 15%. This material consisted of PBMCs, taken before TCRalphabeta/CD19-depleted stem cell transplant. The receptors shown here come from a boy younger than 10 with acute myeloid leukemia, due to receive a stem cell transplant.

This clonotype was counted many times. V gene TRBV27 combines with J gene TRBJ2-7; D tentatively fits TRBD1 or TRBD2 (7 bases each). The germline V and J ends were trimmed by 6 bases and 3 bases, with 12 bases remaining between them. The CDR3 consists of 13 residues. Looked up from germline, CDR1 is MNHEY and CDR2 is SMNVEV (reference sequence). The CDR3 DNA is TGTGCCAGCAGCAGGGGGGGGGACTACGAGCAGTACGTC. It specifies CASSRGGDYEQYV.

This clonotype was observed many times. The chain uses TRBV6-1 and TRBJ1-1; no firm D call. Between the trimmed V and J ends, which lost 7 bases and 3 bases, there was a span of 12 bases. The germline gives CDR1 MNHNS, CDR2 SASEGT. This CDR3 region has 13 residues. In nucleotides, the CDR3 is TGTGCCAGCAAACCCTACCTGGACACTGAAGCTTTCTTT. It translates to CASKPYLDTEAFF.

There are many counts of this clonotype. The chain has TRBV7-2 and TRBJ1-2; 7 nucleotides align to TRBD1. From germline, CDR1 is SGHTA and CDR2 FQGNSA. V was clipped by 5 bases and J by 6 bases; unmatched bases: 6. The CDR3 is made up of 13 amino acids. The CDR3 nucleotides are TGTGCCAGCAGCCCGACAGGGTACGATGGCTACACCTTC. The encoded protein is CASSPTGYDGYTF.

The sample holds many counts of this clonotype. The chain combines TRBV30 with TRBJ1-2; no definite D call. Trimming removed 6 bases from V and 8 bases from J, with 10 bases in between. Germline CDR1 reads GTSNPN; CDR2 reads SVGIG (reference sequence). The CDR3 loop spans 10 amino acids. CDR3 coding DNA: TGTGCCTGCCTGGGTGTCGGCTACACCTTC. Encoded protein: CACLGVGYTF.

This clonotype was seen at least ten times. V is TRBV2 and J is TRBJ2-5, with 9 positions matching TRBD1. V was clipped by 3 bases and J by 5 bases; unmatched bases: 1. The germline V gene has CDR1 SNHLY and CDR2 FYNNEI. There are 13 residues in the CDR3. CDR3 nucleotides: TGTGCCAGCAGTGATGACAGGGGGGAGACCCAGTACTTC. It specifies CASSDDRGETQYF.

This clonotype has ten or more counts. The J gene is TRBJ2-4, the V gene TRBV6-1, with unresolved D. Germline-derived CDR1 and CDR2 are MNHNS and SASEGT. CDR3 length equals 17 residues. V lost 5 bases, J lost 0 bases, and 17 bases lay in between. The CDR3 bases are TGTGCCAGCAGTCGACGCGACAACCTTTTAGCCAAAAACATTCAGTACTTC. It codes for CASSRRDNLLAKNIQYF.

This clonotype was observed at least ten times. The V and J genes are TRBV5-1 and TRBJ2-7; tentatively, D is TRBD1 (6 bases). Trimming took off 4 bases at V and 0 bases at J, with 14 bases between the two ends. In germline, CDR1 is SGHRS, CDR2 YFSETQ. The CDR3 contains 15 residues. The CDR3 DNA reads TGCGCCAGCAGCCCCACGGGACACAGCTCCTACGAGCAGTACTTC. Amino acid sequence: CASSPTGHSSYEQYF. The full variable domain, in which reference TRBV5-1 and TRBJ2-7 provide the parts outside the CDR3, is KAGVTQTPRYLIKTRGQQVTLSCSPISGHRSVSWYQQTPGQGLQFLFEYFSETQRNKGNFPGRFSGRQFSNSRSEMNVSTLELGDSALYLCASSPTGHSSYEQYFGPGTRLTVT.

In its sample, this clonotype was seen many times. This chain joins TRBV5-1 and TRBJ1-4, with unresolved D. The ends were cut back, 2 bases at V and 5 bases at J, with 13 bases in the middle. In germline, CDR1 is SGHRS, CDR2 YFSETQ. The CDR3 runs 15 residues. The CDR3 region has the DNA TGCGCCAGCAGCTTCGCGGCAAGGTTCAATGAAAAACTGTTTTTT. Encoded protein: CASSFAARFNEKLFF.

This clonotype was counted many times. CDR3 protein: CARGGGLPTRVYNEQFF. Here the CDR3 DNA reads TGCGCCCGAGGAGGGGGACTCCCAACCCGGGTCTACAATGAGCAGTTCTTC. V usage is TRBV5-1 and J usage is TRBJ2-1, with D possibly called TRBD1 or TRBD2 (6 bases each). Trimming took 10 bases from V and 3 from J, leaving 26 bases between them. Looked up from germline, CDR1 is SGHRS and CDR2 is YFSETQ. This CDR3 is built from 17 residues. The full variable domain, in which reference TRBV5-1 and TRBJ2-1 provide the parts outside the CDR3, is KAGVTQTPRYLIKTRGQQVTLSCSPISGHRSVSWYQQTPGQGLQFLFEYFSETQRNKGNFPGRFSGRQFSNSRSEMNVSTLELGDSALYLCARGGGLPTRVYNEQFFGPGTRLTVL.

At least ten counts were recorded for this clonotype. This chain links TRBV9 with TRBJ2-1; D possibly matches TRBD1 or TRBD2 (5 bases each). Germline CDR1 SGDLS, CDR2 YYNGEE. V lost 3 bases to trimming and J lost 4 bases, with 14 bases between them. The CDR3 sequence is 15 residues long. The CDR3 bases are TGTGCCAGCAGCGCAGAGGGGAGACCATACAATGAGCAGTTCTTC. Its translation: CASSAEGRPYNEQFF.

This clonotype was seen a handful of times. A much larger clone lies one base from this, so it may be a read error. CDR3 DNA sequence: TGCTGTGCTAGAGGCCTAGCGGGGGGCGATGTCGGGGAGCTGTTTTTT. Translated, it gives CCARGLAGGDVGELFF. This chain joins TRBV20-1 and TRBJ2-2; TRBD2 agrees at 11 bases. This CDR3 contains 16 residues. Germline values: CDR1 DFQATT, CDR2 SNEGSKA (reference sequence).

This clonotype occurred many times. The V and J genes are TRBV19 and TRBJ2-1; 7 positions agree with TRBD2. Germline trimming cut 7 bases from V and 2 bases from J; bases unmatched to any gene: 8. The germline V gene has CDR1 LNHDA and CDR2 SQIVND (reference sequence). The length of the CDR3 is 15 residues. The CDR3, as DNA: TGTGCCAGTAATCTCGGGGCGGGAGCCTACAATGAGCAGTTCTTC. Translating it yields CASNLGAGAYNEQFF.

The chain joins TRBV13 to TRBJ2-1; 11 bases are shared with TRBD2. The CDR3 is made up of 16 amino acids. Germline V lookup: CDR1 PRHDT, CDR2 FYEKMQ (reference sequence). V lost 5 bases, J lost 16 bases, and 19 bases stayed unmatched. The chain's CDR3 is CASSIPLGTTSGTGFF. CDR3 in DNA: TGTGCCAGCAGCATTCCCTTGGGTACGACTAGCGGGACTGGCTTCTTC. Supplemented by reference TRBV13 and TRBJ2-1, the full variable domain reads AAGVIQSPRHLIKEKRETATLKCYPIPRHDTVYWYQQGPGQDPQFLISFYEKMQSDKGSIPDRFSAQQFSDYHSELNMSSLELGDSALYFCASSIPLGTTSGTGFFGPGTRLTVL.

Ten or more counts support this clonotype. The chain uses TRBV6-1 and TRBJ2-2, with no clear D. Trimming removed 6 bases from V and 1 base from J, with 6 bases in between. Germline CDR1 reads MNHNS; CDR2 reads SASEGT. The CDR3 extends over 13 amino acids. This chain's CDR3 is CASRRRNTGELFF. CDR3 nucleotide sequence: TGTGCCAGCAGACGGAGGAACACCGGGGAGCTGTTTTTT.

The chain carries TRBV15 and TRBJ2-5, with D unclear. The CDR3 runs 14 residues. Trimming shortened V by 1 base and J by 3 bases, and 9 bases separated the two germline ends. Per germline, CDR1 LNHNV and CDR2 YYDKDF (reference sequence). The CDR3: CATSRAGREETQYF. In DNA form, the CDR3 reads TGTGCCACCAGCAGAGCCGGGCGAGAAGAGACCCAGTACTTC.

This clonotype was picked up many times. The gene calls are TRBV10-3 and TRBJ2-5; 13 bases are shared with TRBD2. Germline CDR1 reads ENHRY; CDR2 reads SYGVKD. With V trimmed by 6 bases and J by 4 bases, 8 bases remained unmatched. The CDR3 loop spans 16 amino acids. CDR3 in DNA: TGTGCCATCAGGGGGACTAGCGGGACACGAGGAGAGACCCAGTACTTC. Protein sequence: CAIRGTSGTRGETQYF.

This clonotype occurred many times. The chain couples TRBV28 to TRBJ1-3; the D is unclear. The V and J ends lost 3 bases and 6 bases respectively, with 3 bases between them. CDR1 is MDHEN, CDR2 SYDVKM, per germline. CDR3 length: 11 residues. CDR3 sequence reads: CASSFENTIYF. As DNA, the CDR3 is TGTGCCAGCAGTTTTGAAAACACCATATATTTT.

There are a few counts of this clonotype. The CDR3 nucleotides read TGTGCCAGCAATCAAGGCCGCAATCAGCCCCAGCATTTT. This codes for CASNQGRNQPQHF. The V gene is TRBV2, the J gene TRBJ1-5, with no clear D. The ends were cut back, 7 bases at V and 2 bases at J, with 9 bases in the middle. The CDR3 consists of 13 residues. The germline V gene has CDR1 SNHLY and CDR2 FYNNEI.

A note on this clonotype: Possible read error: a much larger clone is one base away. V is TRBV20-1 and J is TRBJ1-2; no reliable D call. CDR3 length equals 13 residues. Germline V gene data show CDR1 as DFQATT and CDR2 as SNEGSKA (reference sequence). The CDR3 protein is CCAHREANYGYTF. CDR3 DNA: TGCTGTGCCCATAGGGAAGCTAACTATGGCTACACCTTC.

This clonotype was observed at least ten times. The chain carries TRBV7-8 and TRBJ1-2; no clear D. CDR3 length: 15 residues. Trimming left V 1 base short and J 2 bases short, with 11 bases between. Looked up from germline, CDR1 is SGHVS and CDR2 is FQNEAQ. CDR3 region: CASSLERVENYGYTF. CDR3 sequence (DNA): TGTGCCAGCAGCTTAGAGAGGGTAGAAAACTATGGCTACACCTTC. Full variable domain (remainder filled in from reference TRBV7-8 and TRBJ1-2): GAGVSQSPRYKVAKRGQDVALRCDPISGHVSLFWYQQALGQGPEFLTYFQNEAQLDKSGLPSDRFFAERPEGSVSTLKIQRTQQEDSAVYLCASSLERVENYGYTFGSGTRLTVV.